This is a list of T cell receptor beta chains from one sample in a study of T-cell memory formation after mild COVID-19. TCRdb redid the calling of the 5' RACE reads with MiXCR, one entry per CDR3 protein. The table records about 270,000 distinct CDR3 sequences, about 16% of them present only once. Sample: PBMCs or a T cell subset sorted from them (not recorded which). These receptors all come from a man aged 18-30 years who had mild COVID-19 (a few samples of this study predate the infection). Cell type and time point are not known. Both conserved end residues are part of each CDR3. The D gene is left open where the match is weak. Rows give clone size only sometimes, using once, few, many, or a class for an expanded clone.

cdr3_nt: TGCGCCAGCAGCTTGGATCCGACGGCAGGGGATACAGATACGCAGTATTTT
cdr3_aa: CASSLDPTAGDTDTQYF
d_call: .
v_call: TRBV5-1
j_call: TRBJ2-3
clone_size: few

cdr3_nt: TGTGCCAGCAGCTCTCTCCGGGACGGGCCTAACTATGGCTACACCTTC
cdr3_aa: CASSSLRDGPNYGYTF
d_call: .
v_call: TRBV11-2
j_call: TRBJ1-2
clone_size: .

cdr3_nt: TGTGCCAGCAGCGTAGCTACATGGCAGGGAGGAGGAAACACCATATATTTT
cdr3_aa: CASSVATWQGGGNTIYF
d_call: .
v_call: TRBV9
j_call: TRBJ1-3
clone_size: .

cdr3_nt: TGCGCCAGCAGCCAAGATGAGCTAGCGGGCCCATACGAGCAGTACTTC
cdr3_aa: CASSQDELAGPYEQYF
d_call: TRBD2
v_call: TRBV4-3
j_call: TRBJ2-7
clone_size: few

cdr3_nt: TGTGCCATCAGTGAGCAGGGCGGCACTGAAGCTTTCTTT
cdr3_aa: CAISEQGGTEAFF
d_call: .
v_call: TRBV10-3
j_call: TRBJ1-1
clone_size: .

cdr3_nt: TGTGCCAGCCTGACGCTTAGCTCCTACAATGAGCAGTTCTTC
cdr3_aa: CASLTLSSYNEQFF
d_call: .
v_call: TRBV12-3/TRBV12-4
j_call: TRBJ2-1
clone_size: .

cdr3_nt: TGTGCCAGCAGTCCAGGGGAGGGACTCTATGGCTACACCTTC
cdr3_aa: CASSPGEGLYGYTF
d_call: .
v_call: TRBV12-3/TRBV12-4
j_call: TRBJ1-2
clone_size: .

cdr3_nt: TGTGCCAGCAGCTTATTTAGCCTAGCTAACTATGGCTACACCTTC
cdr3_aa: CASSLFSLANYGYTF
d_call: .
v_call: TRBV11-2
j_call: TRBJ1-2
clone_size: .

cdr3_nt: TGTGCCAGCAGCTCAACGGACATCCCCATGAACACTGAAGCTTTCTTT
cdr3_aa: CASSSTDIPMNTEAFF
d_call: .
v_call: TRBV7-9
j_call: TRBJ1-1
clone_size: .

cdr3_nt: TGTGCCAGCAGCACTGGACCTCTTGGGGAGACCCAGTACTTC
cdr3_aa: CASSTGPLGETQYF
d_call: .
v_call: TRBV9
j_call: TRBJ2-5
clone_size: .

cdr3_nt: TGTGCCAGCAGCAACGAACCCACAGATACGCAGTATTTT
cdr3_aa: CASSNEPTDTQYF
d_call: .
v_call: TRBV7-3
j_call: TRBJ2-3
clone_size: .

cdr3_nt: TGCGCCAGCAGCATCGGACAGGCCGCTGGAAACACCATATATTTT
cdr3_aa: CASSIGQAAGNTIYF
d_call: TRBD1
v_call: TRBV5-1
j_call: TRBJ1-3
clone_size: few

cdr3_nt: TGTGCCAGCAGCCAGGACAGTCCCGCGGATACGCAGTATTTT
cdr3_aa: CASSQDSPADTQYF
d_call: .
v_call: TRBV7-2
j_call: TRBJ2-3
clone_size: many

cdr3_nt: TGTGCCAGCAGCGGGGGGGCCCCCGGGTACAATGAGCAGTTCTTC
cdr3_aa: CASSGGAPGYNEQFF
d_call: .
v_call: TRBV9
j_call: TRBJ2-1
clone_size: .

cdr3_nt: TGTGCCAGCAGCCCAATCCAGGGGCCCACTGAAGCTTTCTTT
cdr3_aa: CASSPIQGPTEAFF
d_call: .
v_call: TRBV14
j_call: TRBJ1-1
clone_size: many

cdr3_nt: TGTGCCGGGGGACAGCCTGATAATTCACCCCTCCACTTT
cdr3_aa: CAGGQPDNSPLHF
d_call: TRBD1
v_call: TRBV6-1
j_call: TRBJ1-6
clone_size: few

cdr3_nt: TGCAGTGCTAGAGACCGGAGAGAGGGGCGAAGAAACACCATATATTTT
cdr3_aa: CSARDRREGRRNTIYF
d_call: .
v_call: TRBV20-1
j_call: TRBJ1-3
clone_size: .

cdr3_nt: TGTGCCAGCAGTTCCTCAGGGGGGCATAATTCACCCCTCCACTTT
cdr3_aa: CASSSSGGHNSPLHF
d_call: TRBD1
v_call: TRBV9
j_call: TRBJ1-6
clone_size: few

cdr3_nt: TGCAGCGTTCGTACAGGGGATGAGCAGTTCTTC
cdr3_aa: CSVRTGDEQFF
d_call: TRBD1
v_call: TRBV29-1
j_call: TRBJ2-1
clone_size: few

cdr3_nt: TGTGCCAGCACCCCCCTGGCGGGGGCCGCAGGGGAGACCCAGTACTTC
cdr3_aa: CASTPLAGAAGETQYF
d_call: .
v_call: TRBV7-9
j_call: TRBJ2-5
clone_size: .

cdr3_nt: TGTGCCAGCAGACTCCGCGGACAGGGGGCGGGTAATTCACCCCTCCACTTT
cdr3_aa: CASRLRGQGAGNSPLHF
d_call: TRBD1
v_call: TRBV6-2/TRBV6-3
j_call: TRBJ1-6
clone_size: .

cdr3_nt: TGTGCCAGCTCCCTAGGACCTAGCGGGGGACTCCAAGAGACCCAGTACTTC
cdr3_aa: CASSLGPSGGLQETQYF
d_call: TRBD2
v_call: TRBV5-6
j_call: TRBJ2-5
clone_size: few